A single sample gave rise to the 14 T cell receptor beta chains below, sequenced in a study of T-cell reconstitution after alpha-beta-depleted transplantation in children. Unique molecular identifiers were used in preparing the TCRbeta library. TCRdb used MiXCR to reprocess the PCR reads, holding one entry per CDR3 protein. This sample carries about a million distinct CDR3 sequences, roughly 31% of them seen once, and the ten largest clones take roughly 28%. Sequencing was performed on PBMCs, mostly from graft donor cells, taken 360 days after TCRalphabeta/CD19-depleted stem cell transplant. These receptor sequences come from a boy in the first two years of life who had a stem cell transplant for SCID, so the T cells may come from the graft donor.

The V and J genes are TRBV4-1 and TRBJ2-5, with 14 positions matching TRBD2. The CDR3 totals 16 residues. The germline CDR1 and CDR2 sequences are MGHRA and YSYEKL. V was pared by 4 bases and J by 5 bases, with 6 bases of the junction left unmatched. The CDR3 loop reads CASSRTSGGILETQYF. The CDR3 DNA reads TGCGCCAGCAGCCGGACTAGCGGGGGGATTTTGGAGACCCAGTACTTC.

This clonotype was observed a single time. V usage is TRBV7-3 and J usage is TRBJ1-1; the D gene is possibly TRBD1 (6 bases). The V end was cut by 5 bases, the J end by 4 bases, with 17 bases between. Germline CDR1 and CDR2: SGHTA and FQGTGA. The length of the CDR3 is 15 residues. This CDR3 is CASSQRDTGVTEAFF. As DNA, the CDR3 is TGTGCCAGCAGCCAGCGGGACACCGGGGTCACTGAAGCTTTCTTT.

The CDR3, as DNA: TGCAGCGCCGGGACTCCTGTACCCAAAGATACGCAGTATTTT. Translation gives CSAGTPVPKDTQYF. V usage is TRBV29-1 and J usage is TRBJ2-3, with a weak D call TRBD2 (6 bases). The CDR3 sequence is 14 residues long. With 7 bases removed from V and 5 bases from J, the gap between germline ends came to 19 bases. CDR1 SQVTM and CDR2 ANQGSEA come from the germline V gene.

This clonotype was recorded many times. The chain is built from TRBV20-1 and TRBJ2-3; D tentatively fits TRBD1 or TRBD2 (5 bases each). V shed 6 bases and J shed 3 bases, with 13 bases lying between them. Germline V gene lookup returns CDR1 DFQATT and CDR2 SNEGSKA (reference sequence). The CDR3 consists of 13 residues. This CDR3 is CSASGWGTDTQYF. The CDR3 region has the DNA TGCAGTGCGAGTGGATGGGGGACAGATACGCAGTATTTT.

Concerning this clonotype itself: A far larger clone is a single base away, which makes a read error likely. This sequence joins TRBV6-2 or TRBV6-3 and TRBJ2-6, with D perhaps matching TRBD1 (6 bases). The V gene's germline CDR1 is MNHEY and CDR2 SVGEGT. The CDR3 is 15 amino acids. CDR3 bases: TGTGCCAGCAGTTATGGGGGCTCTGGGGCCAACGTCCTGGCTTTC. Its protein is CASSYGGSGANVLAF.

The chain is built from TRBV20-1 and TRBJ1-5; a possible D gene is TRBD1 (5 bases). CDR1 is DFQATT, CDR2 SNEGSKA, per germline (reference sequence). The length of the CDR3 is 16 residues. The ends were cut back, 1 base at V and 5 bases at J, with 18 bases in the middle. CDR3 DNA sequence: TGCAGTGCTAGAGCCCTGGGGTATCGAGGGGATCAGCCCCAGCATTTT. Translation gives CSARALGYRGDQPQHF.

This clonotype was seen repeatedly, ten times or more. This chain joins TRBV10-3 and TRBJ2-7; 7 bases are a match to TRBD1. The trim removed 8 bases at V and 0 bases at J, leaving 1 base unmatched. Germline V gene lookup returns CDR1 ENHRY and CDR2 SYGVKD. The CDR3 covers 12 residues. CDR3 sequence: CAIRDSSYEQYF. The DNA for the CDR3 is TGTGCCATCCGGGACAGCTCCTACGAGCAGTACTTC.

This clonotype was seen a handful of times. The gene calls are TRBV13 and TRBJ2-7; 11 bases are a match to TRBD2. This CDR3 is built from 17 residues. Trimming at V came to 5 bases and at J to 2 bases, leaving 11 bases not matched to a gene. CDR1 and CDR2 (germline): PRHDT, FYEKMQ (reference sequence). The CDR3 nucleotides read TGTGCCAGCAGCCCGACCCCGACTAGCGGGGTCCCCTACGAGCAGTACTTC. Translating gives CASSPTPTSGVPYEQYF.

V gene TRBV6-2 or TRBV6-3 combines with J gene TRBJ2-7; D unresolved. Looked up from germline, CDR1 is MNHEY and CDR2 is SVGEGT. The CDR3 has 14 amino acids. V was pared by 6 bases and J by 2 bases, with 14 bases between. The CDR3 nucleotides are TGTGCCAGCAGACGGACGGCGGCGACCTACGAGCAGTACTTC. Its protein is CASRRTAATYEQYF.

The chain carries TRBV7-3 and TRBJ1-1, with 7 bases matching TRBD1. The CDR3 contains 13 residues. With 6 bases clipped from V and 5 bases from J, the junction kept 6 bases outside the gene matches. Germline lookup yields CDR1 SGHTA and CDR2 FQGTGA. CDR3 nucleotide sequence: TGTGCCAGCAGGTTTCGGACAGGTACTGAAGCTTTCTTT. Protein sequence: CASRFRTGTEAFF.

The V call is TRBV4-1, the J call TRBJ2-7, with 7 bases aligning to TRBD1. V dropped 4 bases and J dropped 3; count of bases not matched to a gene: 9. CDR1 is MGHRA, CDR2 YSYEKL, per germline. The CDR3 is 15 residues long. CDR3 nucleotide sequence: TGCGCCAGCAGCCGATTCACAGGGGACGTCTACGAGCAGTACTTC. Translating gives CASSRFTGDVYEQYF.

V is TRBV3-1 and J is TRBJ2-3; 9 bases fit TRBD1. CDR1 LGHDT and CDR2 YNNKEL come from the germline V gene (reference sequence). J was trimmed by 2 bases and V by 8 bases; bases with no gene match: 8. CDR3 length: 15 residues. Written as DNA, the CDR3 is TGTGCCAGCCGATACGGACAGGGGTTCACAGATACGCAGTATTTT. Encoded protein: CASRYGQGFTDTQYF.

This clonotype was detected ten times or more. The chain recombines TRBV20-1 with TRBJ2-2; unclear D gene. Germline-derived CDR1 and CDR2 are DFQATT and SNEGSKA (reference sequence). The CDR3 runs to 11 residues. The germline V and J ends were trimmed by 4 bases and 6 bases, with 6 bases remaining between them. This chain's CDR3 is CSAKSAGELFF. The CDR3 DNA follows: TGCAGTGCTAAGTCTGCCGGGGAGCTGTTTTTT.

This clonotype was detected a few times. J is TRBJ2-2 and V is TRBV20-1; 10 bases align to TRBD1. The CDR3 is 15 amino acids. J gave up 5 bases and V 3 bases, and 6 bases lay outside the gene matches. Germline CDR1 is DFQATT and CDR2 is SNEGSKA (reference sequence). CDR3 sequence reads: CSARTGGYRTGELFF. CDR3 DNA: TGCAGTGCTAGGACAGGGGGCTACAGAACCGGGGAGCTGTTTTTT.